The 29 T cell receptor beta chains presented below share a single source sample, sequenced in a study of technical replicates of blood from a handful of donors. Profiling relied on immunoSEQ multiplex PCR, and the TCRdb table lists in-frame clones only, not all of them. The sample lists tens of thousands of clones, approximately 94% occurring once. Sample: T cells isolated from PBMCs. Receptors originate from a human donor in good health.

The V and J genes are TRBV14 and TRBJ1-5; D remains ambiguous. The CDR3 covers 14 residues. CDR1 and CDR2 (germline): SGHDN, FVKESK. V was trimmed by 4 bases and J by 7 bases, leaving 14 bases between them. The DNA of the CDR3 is TGTGCCAGCAGCCCCGCCGGCACAGTACAGCCCCAGCATTTT. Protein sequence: CASSPAGTVQPQHF. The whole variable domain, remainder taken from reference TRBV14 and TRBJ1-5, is EAGVTQFPSHSVIEKGQTVTLRCDPISGHDNLYWYRRVMGKEIKFLLHFVKESKQDESGMPNNRFLAERTGGTYSTLKVQPAELEDSGVYFCASSPAGTVQPQHFGDGTRLSIL.

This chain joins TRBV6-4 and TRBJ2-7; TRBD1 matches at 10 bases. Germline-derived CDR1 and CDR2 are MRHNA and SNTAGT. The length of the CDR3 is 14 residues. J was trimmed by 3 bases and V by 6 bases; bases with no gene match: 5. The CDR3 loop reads CASSEGTGVYEQYF. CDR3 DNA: TGTGCCAGCAGCGAGGGGACAGGGGTCTACGAGCAGTACTTC.

CDR3 sequence (DNA): TGTGCCAGCAGCCCCCAGCTGTTTACGGGCATTCAGTACTTC. Protein sequence: CASSPQLFTGIQYF. The chain is built from TRBV7-9 and TRBJ2-4; D is undetermined. CDR1 and CDR2 (germline): SEHNR, FQNEAQ (reference sequence). Trimming stripped 5 bases from V and 9 bases from J, with 17 bases between. This CDR3 is built from 14 residues.

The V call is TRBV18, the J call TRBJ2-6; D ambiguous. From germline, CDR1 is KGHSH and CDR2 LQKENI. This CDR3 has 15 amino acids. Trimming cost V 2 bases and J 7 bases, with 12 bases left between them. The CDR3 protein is CASSPEVRGANVLTF. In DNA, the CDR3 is TGTGCCAGCTCACCAGAGGTAAGAGGAGCCAACGTCCTGACTTTC.

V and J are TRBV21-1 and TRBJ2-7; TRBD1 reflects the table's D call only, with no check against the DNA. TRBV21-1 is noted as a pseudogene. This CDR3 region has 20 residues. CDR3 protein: CASSKGTGTATNPPSYEQYF. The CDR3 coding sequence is TGTGCCAGCAGCAAAGGGACGGGGACAGCAACAAACCCTCCCTCCTACGAGCAGTACTTC.

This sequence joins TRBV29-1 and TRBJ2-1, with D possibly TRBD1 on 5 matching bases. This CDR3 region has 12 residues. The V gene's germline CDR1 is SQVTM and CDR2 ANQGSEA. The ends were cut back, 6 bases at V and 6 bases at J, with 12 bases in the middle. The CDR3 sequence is CSVITGPNEQFF. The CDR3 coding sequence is TGCAGCGTCATAACAGGCCCCAATGAGCAGTTCTTC.

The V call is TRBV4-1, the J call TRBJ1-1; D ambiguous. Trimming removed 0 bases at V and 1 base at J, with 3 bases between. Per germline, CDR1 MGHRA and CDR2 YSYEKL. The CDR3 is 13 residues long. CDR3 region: CASSQEANTEAFF. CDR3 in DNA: TGCGCCAGCAGCCAAGAGGCGAACACTGAAGCTTTCTTT.

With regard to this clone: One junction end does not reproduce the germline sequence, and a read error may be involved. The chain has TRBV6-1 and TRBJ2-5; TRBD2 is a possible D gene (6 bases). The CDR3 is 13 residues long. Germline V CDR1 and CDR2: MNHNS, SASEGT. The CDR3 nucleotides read TGTGCCAGCAGTGATCGGCGGAGGGCCCACCTGCACTTC. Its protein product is CASSDRRRAHLHF.

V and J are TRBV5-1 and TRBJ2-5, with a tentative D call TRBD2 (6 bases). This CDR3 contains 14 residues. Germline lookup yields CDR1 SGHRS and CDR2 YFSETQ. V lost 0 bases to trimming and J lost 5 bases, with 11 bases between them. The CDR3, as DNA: TGCGCCAGCAGCTTGGGGACTACAAGGGAGACCCAGTACTTC. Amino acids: CASSLGTTRETQYF.

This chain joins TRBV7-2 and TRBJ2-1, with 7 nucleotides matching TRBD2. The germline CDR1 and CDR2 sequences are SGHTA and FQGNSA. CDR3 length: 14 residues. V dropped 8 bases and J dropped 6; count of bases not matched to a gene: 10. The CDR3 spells CASLGRAFVNEQFF. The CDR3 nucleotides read TGTGCCAGCTTAGGGAGGGCCTTTGTCAATGAGCAGTTCTTC.

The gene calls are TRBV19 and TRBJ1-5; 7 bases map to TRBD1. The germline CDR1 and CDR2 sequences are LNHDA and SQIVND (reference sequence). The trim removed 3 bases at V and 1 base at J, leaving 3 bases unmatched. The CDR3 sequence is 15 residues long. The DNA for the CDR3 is TGTGCCAGTAGTATCGAGGGGGCCAGCAATCAGCCCCAGCATTTT. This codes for CASSIEGASNQPQHF.

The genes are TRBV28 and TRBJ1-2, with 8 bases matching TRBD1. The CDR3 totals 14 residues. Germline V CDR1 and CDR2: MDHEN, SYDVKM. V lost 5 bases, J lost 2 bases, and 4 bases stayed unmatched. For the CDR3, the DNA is TGTGCCAGCAGTCAGGGGGCTGGGAACTATGGCTACACCTTC. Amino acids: CASSQGAGNYGYTF.

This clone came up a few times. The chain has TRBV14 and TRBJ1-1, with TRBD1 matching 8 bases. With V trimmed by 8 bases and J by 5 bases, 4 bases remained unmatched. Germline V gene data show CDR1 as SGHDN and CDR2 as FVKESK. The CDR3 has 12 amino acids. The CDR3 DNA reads TGTGCCAGCTACAGGGGGGGGACTGAAGCTTTCTTT. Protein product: CASYRGGTEAFF.

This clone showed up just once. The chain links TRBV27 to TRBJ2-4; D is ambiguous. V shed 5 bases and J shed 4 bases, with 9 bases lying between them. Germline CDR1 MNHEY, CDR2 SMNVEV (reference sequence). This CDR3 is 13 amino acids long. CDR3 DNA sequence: TGTGCCAGCAGTCTTGACACAAAAAACATTCAGTACTTC. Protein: CASSLDTKNIQYF.

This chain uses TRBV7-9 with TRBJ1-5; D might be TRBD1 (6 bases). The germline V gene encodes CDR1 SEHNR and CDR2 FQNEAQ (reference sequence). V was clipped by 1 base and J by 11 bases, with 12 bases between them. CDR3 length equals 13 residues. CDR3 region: CASSLGLGAAQHF. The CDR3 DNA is TGTGCCAGCAGCTTAGGTCTGGGGGCAGCCCAGCATTTT.

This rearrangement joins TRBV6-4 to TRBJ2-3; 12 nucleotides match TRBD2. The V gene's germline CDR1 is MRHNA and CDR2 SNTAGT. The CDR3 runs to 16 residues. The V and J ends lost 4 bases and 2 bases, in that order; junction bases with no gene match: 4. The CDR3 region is CASSAGTSGFTDTQYF. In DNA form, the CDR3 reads TGTGCCAGCAGTGCAGGGACTAGCGGGTTCACAGATACGCAGTATTTT.

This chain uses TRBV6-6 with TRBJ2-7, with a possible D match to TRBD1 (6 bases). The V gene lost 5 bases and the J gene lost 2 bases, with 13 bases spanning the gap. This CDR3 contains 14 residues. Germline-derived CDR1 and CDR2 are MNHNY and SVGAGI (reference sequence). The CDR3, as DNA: TGTGCCAGCAGTACTATCGGACAGCCCTACGAGCAGTACTTC. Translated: CASSTIGQPYEQYF.

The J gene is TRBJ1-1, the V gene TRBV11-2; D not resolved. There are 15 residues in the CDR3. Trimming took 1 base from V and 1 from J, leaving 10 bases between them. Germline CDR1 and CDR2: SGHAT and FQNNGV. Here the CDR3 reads CASSLGRDQNTEAFF. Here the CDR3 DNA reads TGTGCCAGCAGCTTAGGGAGGGATCAGAACACTGAAGCTTTCTTT.

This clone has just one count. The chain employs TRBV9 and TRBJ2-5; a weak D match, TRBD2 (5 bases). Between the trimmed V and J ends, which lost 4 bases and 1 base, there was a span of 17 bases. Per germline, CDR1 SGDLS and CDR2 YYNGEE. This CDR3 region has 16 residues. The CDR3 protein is CASSPLAGLTQETQYF. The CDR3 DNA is TGTGCCAGCAGCCCTTTGGCGGGCCTAACCCAAGAGACCCAGTACTTC.

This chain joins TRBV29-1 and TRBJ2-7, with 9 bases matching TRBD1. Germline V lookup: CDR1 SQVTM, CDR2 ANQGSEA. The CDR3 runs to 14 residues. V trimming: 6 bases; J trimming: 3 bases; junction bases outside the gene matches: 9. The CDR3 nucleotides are TGCAGCGTGGAGACAGGGGGTCGGGTCTACGAGCAGTACTTC. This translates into CSVETGGRVYEQYF.

CDR3 DNA: TGTGCCAGCAGCTACGCCACAGGGGCGAGCACCGGGGAGCTGTTTTTT. It codes for CASSYATGASTGELFF. The genes are TRBV5-4 and TRBJ2-2; 7 bases line up with TRBD1. This CDR3 is 16 amino acids long. Losses at the gene ends were 3 bases for V and 4 bases for J; bases not matched to a gene: 9. In germline, CDR1 is SGHNT, CDR2 YYREEE (reference sequence). Full variable domain (missing parts from reference TRBV5-4 and TRBJ2-2): ETGVTQSPTHLIKTRGQQVTLRCSSQSGHNTVSWYQQALGQGPQFIFQYYREEENGRGNFPPRFSGLQFPNYSSELNVNALELDDSALYLCASSYATGASTGELFFGEGSRLTVL.

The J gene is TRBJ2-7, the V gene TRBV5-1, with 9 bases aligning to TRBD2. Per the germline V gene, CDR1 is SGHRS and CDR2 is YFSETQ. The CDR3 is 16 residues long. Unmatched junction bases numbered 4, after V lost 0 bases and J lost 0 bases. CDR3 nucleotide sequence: TGCGCCAGCAGCTTGGCCATAGCGGGGGCCTCCTACGAGCAGTACTTC. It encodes CASSLAIAGASYEQYF.

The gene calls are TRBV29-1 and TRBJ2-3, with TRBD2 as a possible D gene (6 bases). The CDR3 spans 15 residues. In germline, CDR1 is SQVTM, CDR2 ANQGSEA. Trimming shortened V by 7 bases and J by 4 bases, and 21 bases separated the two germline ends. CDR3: CSADESGLRPDTQYF. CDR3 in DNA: TGCAGCGCCGACGAGAGCGGGCTACGTCCAGATACGCAGTATTTT.

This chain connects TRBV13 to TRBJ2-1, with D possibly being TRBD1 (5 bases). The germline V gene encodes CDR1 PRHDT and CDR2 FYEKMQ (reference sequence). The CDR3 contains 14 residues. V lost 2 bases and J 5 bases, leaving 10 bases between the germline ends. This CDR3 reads CASSLLQGNNEQFF. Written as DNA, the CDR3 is TGTGCCAGCAGCTTACTCCAGGGTAACAATGAGCAGTTCTTC.

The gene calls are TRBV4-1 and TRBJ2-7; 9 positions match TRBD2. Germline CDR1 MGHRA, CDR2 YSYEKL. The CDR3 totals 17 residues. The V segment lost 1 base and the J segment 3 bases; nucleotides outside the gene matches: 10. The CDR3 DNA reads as TGCGCCAGCAGCCAAGGTGCCCCGGGACTAGCAGGCTACGAGCAGTACTTC. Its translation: CASSQGAPGLAGYEQYF.

The CDR3 nucleotides are TGTGCCAGCCCTGGACAGGGGGCACCTTGGTCTGAAGCTTTCTTT. Amino acid sequence: CASPGQGAPWSEAFF. This chain joins TRBV28 and TRBJ1-1; 11 nucleotides align to TRBD1. This CDR3 has 15 residues. Germline V gene lookup returns CDR1 MDHEN and CDR2 SYDVKM. V gave up 8 bases and J gave up 6 bases; unmatched junction bases: 11.

CDR3 amino acids: CASSPLGSRMNTEAFF. The DNA for the CDR3 is TGTGCCAGCTCACCACTAGGGAGCAGGATGAACACTGAAGCTTTCTTT. The rearrangement joins TRBV18 to TRBJ1-1; D gene ambiguous. V lost 1 base to trimming and J lost 0 bases, with 12 bases between them. CDR3 length equals 16 residues. Per germline, CDR1 KGHSH and CDR2 LQKENI.

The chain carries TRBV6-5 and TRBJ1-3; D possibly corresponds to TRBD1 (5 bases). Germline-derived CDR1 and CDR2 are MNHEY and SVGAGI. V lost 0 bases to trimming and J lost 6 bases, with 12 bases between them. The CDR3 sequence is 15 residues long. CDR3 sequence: CASSYSRQPQNTIYF. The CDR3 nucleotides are TGTGCCAGCAGTTACTCCAGACAGCCCCAAAACACCATATATTTT.

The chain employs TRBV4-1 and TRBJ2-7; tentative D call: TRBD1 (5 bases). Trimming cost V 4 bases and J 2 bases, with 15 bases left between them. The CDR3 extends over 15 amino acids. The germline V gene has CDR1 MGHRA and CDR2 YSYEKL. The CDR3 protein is CASSPGAKPTYEQYF. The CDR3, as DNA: TGCGCCAGCAGCCCTGGGGCTAAACCGACCTACGAGCAGTACTTC.